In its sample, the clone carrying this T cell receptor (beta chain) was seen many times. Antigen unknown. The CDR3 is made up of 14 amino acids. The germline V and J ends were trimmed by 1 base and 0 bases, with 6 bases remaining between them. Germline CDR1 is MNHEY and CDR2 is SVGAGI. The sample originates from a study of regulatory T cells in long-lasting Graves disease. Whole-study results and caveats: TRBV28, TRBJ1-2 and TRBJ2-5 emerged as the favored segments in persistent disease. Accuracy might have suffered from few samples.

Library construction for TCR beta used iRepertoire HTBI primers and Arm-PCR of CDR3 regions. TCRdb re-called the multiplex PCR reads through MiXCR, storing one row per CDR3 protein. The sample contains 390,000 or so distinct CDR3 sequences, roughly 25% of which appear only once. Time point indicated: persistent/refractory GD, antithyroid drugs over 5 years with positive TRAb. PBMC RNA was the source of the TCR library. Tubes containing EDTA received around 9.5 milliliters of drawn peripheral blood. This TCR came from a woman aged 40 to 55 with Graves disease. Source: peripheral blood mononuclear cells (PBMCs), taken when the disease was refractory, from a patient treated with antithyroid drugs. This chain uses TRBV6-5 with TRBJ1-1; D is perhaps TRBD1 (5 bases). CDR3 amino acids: CASSYLDMNTEAFF. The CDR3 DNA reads TGTGCCAGCAGTTACTTGGACATGAACACTGAAGCTTTCTTT.